This is a list of T cell receptor beta chains from one sample in a study of regulatory T cells in long-lasting Graves disease. TCRdb re-derived calls from the multiplex PCR reads in MiXCR, one entry per CDR3 protein. In the table there are under 300,000 distinct CDR3 sequences, roughly a fifth of which are singletons. The source material was peripheral blood mononuclear cells (PBMCs), sampled at new diagnosis, from a patient treated with antithyroid drugs. The receptors come from a female donor with Graves disease. CDR3s include the opening cysteine and the closing phenylalanine or tryptophan. A D gene is named only where the DNA matches it firmly. The listing skips clone size in some rows; elsewhere it reads once, few, many or a size class.

j_call d_call clone_size v_call cdr3_aa cdr3_nt
TRBJ2-5 TRBD2 many TRBV20-1 CSGRRSSGQETQYF TGCAGTGGCAGGAGGAGTAGCGGGCAAGAGACCCAGTACTTC
TRBJ2-7 TRBD2 NA TRBV4-1 CASSRLGLAGWLEQYF TGCGCCAGCAGCCGATTGGGACTAGCGGGGTGGCTGGAGCAGTACTTC
TRBJ2-7 NA NA TRBV6-1 CASSVDNALEQYF TGTGCCAGCAGTGTGGACAATGCCCTCGAGCAGTACTTC
TRBJ1-5 NA many TRBV6-1 CATIQGGGNQPQHF TGTGCCACCATACAGGGCGGTGGCAATCAGCCCCAGCATTTT
TRBJ1-4 NA NA TRBV7-2 CASSLMGVGEKLFF TGTGCCAGCAGCTTAATGGGGGTGGGTGAAAAACTGTTTTTT
TRBJ2-5 NA many TRBV11-3 CASSLATQAQYF TGTGCCAGCAGCTTAGCCACACAGGCCCAGTACTTC
TRBJ2-7 NA NA TRBV6-2/TRBV6-3 CASSYSTWGFYEQYF TGTGCCAGCAGTTACTCAACATGGGGTTTCTACGAGCAGTACTTC
TRBJ2-5 TRBD1 many TRBV7-8 CASSPRQGAVGQETQYF TGTGCCAGCAGCCCAAGACAGGGGGCTGTGGGACAAGAGACCCAGTACTTC
TRBJ2-2 TRBD1 many TRBV11-3 CASGRQGSSTGELFF TGTGCCAGCGGGAGACAGGGAAGTTCGACCGGGGAGCTGTTTTTT
TRBJ2-5 NA many TRBV15 CATSREKTQYF TGTGCCACCAGCAGAGAAAAGACCCAGTACTTC
TRBJ1-2 NA many TRBV4-3 CASSPFPGGHGYTF TGCGCCAGCAGCCCCTTCCCTGGGGGGCACGGCTACACCTTC
TRBJ2-1 NA NA TRBV7-2 CASSDTGTRNNEQFF TGTGCCAGCAGCGATACCGGGACCAGAAACAATGAGCAGTTCTTC
TRBJ1-5 NA NA TRBV18 CASSPGDSNQPQHF TGTGCCAGCTCACCAGGGGATAGCAATCAGCCCCAGCATTTT
TRBJ2-1 TRBD2 NA TRBV5-1 CASSLGTSGGAAEQFF TGCGCCAGCAGCTTGGGGACTAGCGGGGGGGCCGCTGAGCAGTTCTTC
TRBJ2-7 NA few TRBV19 CASSIGTPLEQYF TGTGCCAGTAGTATTGGGACACCCCTCGAGCAGTACTTC
TRBJ2-5 TRBD2 many TRBV7-3 CASSTLAGGGAETQYF TGTGCCAGCAGCACACTAGCGGGAGGGGGGGCAGAGACCCAGTACTTC
TRBJ1-1 NA many TRBV2 CASSEYGVVEAFF TGTGCCAGCAGTGAGTATGGGGTCGTAGAAGCTTTCTTT
TRBJ1-1 NA NA TRBV27 CASSLSIGNTEAFF TGTGCCAGCAGTTTATCGATCGGCAACACTGAAGCTTTCTTT
TRBJ2-7 NA many TRBV5-1 CASSLGGSWYEQYF TGCGCCAGCAGCTTAGGGGGGAGCTGGTACGAGCAGTACTTC
TRBJ1-1 NA NA TRBV20-1 CSASPVKGRDTEAFF TGCAGTGCTAGCCCTGTGAAGGGCCGAGACACTGAAGCTTTCTTT
TRBJ2-2 TRBD2 NA TRBV3-1 CASSQAGTSGVGELFF TGTGCCAGCAGCCAAGCCGGGACTAGCGGGGTCGGGGAGCTGTTCTTT
TRBJ1-1 NA many TRBV6-2/TRBV6-3 CASSHLLGTEAFF TGTGCCAGCAGTCACCTCCTGGGCACTGAAGCTTTCTTT
TRBJ1-1 NA few TRBV6-1 CASRAWQGPEAFF TGTGCCAGCAGGGCGTGGCAGGGGCCTGAAGCTTTCTTT
TRBJ2-4 NA many TRBV7-2 CASSKNSRDFQYF TGTGCCAGCAGCAAAAACTCCCGGGACTTTCAGTACTTC
TRBJ2-3 NA many TRBV10-2 CASRGSRFTDTQYF TGCGCCAGCAGGGGGAGCCGATTCACAGATACGCAGTATTTT
TRBJ1-2 TRBD1 many TRBV7-9 CASSFGTGMGYTF TGTGCCAGCAGCTTCGGGACAGGGATGGGCTACACCTTC
TRBJ2-7 NA NA TRBV11-2 CASSLNPGSGYEQYF TGTGCCAGCAGCTTAAACCCGGGCTCGGGTTACGAGCAGTACTTC
TRBJ2-1 NA many TRBV20-1 CSAPTRNEQFF TGCAGTGCCCCAACTAGAAACGAGCAGTTCTTC
TRBJ1-5 TRBD1 few TRBV5-1 CASSLRPGGDQPQHF TGCGCCAGCAGCCTACGACCAGGGGGGGATCAGCCCCAGCATTTT
TRBJ2-6 TRBD2 many TRBV28 CASSTGGGAANVLTF TGTGCCAGCAGCACGGGAGGGGGGGCAGCCAACGTCCTGACTTTC
TRBJ2-1 TRBD2 many TRBV4-1 CASSQGGAGDNEQFF TGTGCCAGCAGCCAAGGTGGAGCGGGGGACAATGAGCAGTTCTTC
TRBJ1-2 NA many TRBV4-1 CASSQEERVENYGYTF TGCGCCAGCAGCCAAGAGGAAAGGGTGGAGAACTATGGCTACACCTTC
TRBJ2-3 NA few TRBV6-2/TRBV6-3 CASSFSTDTDTQYF TGTGCCAGCAGTTTTAGTACAGACACAGATACGCAGTATTTT
TRBJ2-1 NA many TRBV7-8 CASSFGGGRHNEQFF TGTGCCAGCAGCTTCGGAGGAGGGAGACACAATGAGCAGTTCTTC
TRBJ2-1 TRBD2 many TRBV7-2 CASSQRTSSGRDEQFF TGTGCCAGCAGCCAAAGGACTAGCTCGGGGAGGGATGAGCAGTTCTTC
TRBJ2-7 NA many TRBV4-3 CASSQEGSYEQYF TGCGCCAGCAGCCAAGAGGGCTCCTACGAGCAGTACTTC
TRBJ1-3 NA few TRBV6-1 CASSGTHSGNTIYF TGTGCCAGCAGTGGGACACACTCTGGAAACACCATATATTTT
TRBJ2-1 TRBD2 once TRBV5-1 CASSLGLAGVPGEQFF TGCGCCAGCAGCTTGGGACTAGCGGGGGTCCCGGGTGAGCAGTTCTTC
TRBJ2-5 NA NA TRBV20-1 CSALADQETQYF TGCAGTGCCTTAGCGGACCAAGAGACCCAGTACTTC
TRBJ2-5 NA NA TRBV11-2 CASSLVYRHQETQYF TGTGCCAGCAGCTTAGTATACAGGCACCAAGAGACCCAGTACTTC
TRBJ1-3 NA many TRBV20-1 CSARDHGNTIYF TGCAGTGCTAGAGATCACGGAAACACCATATATTTT
TRBJ1-5 TRBD1 many TRBV28 CASSSQGQGNQPQHF TGTGCCAGCAGTTCGCAGGGACAGGGTAATCAGCCCCAGCATTTT
TRBJ1-5 NA NA TRBV12-3/TRBV12-4 CASSPQGFQPQHF TGTGCCAGCAGCCCACAGGGTTTTCAGCCCCAGCATTTT
TRBJ1-2 TRBD1 few TRBV6-1 CASSITGDYGYTF TGTGCCAGCAGCATAACAGGGGACTATGGCTACACCTTC
TRBJ1-1 NA many TRBV5-8 CASSQRQVREAFF TGTGCCAGCAGCCAGAGACAGGTACGGGAAGCTTTCTTT
TRBJ2-1 TRBD2 many TRBV7-2 CASRLGGGTSGYNEQFF TGTGCCAGCAGGTTAGGTGGGGGGACTAGCGGTTACAATGAGCAGTTCTTC
TRBJ2-3 NA many TRBV15 CATSREGPHTSTDTQYF TGTGCCACCAGCAGAGAGGGGCCCCACACTAGCACAGATACGCAGTATTTT